This paragraph covers one T cell receptor beta chain sequence. Source study methods: Amplification of reference gene primers was used by the study to estimate nucleated cell counts. TCRdb keeps only in-frame clones here, not all; method: immunoSEQ multiplex PCR. The V and J calls and the clone size are those of that table, but D and trimming were determined from the DNA. The sample records almost 350,000 clones, approximately 90% being singletons. The data were taken from a study of blood T cell repertoires in COVID-19. The wider study: Acute and convalescent COVID-19 samples came from the United States, Italy and Spain.

During active infection, Seattle patients enrolled and were then monitored through disease. The CDR3 length is 15 residues. Germline trimming cut 1 base from V and 8 bases from J; bases unmatched to any gene: 8. CDR1 MDHEN and CDR2 SYDVKM come from the germline V gene. The chain combines TRBV28 with TRBJ1-2; TRBD1 aligns across 9 bases. The source of this sequence is a woman between 55 and 75 years old with COVID-19, enrolled during active disease. The source material was peripheral blood. The CDR3 sequence is CASSLSPRQGEGYTF. CDR3 bases: TGTGCCAGCAGTTTATCCCCCCGACAGGGGGAAGGCTACACCTTC.